Below are 11 T cell receptor beta chains sequenced from a single sample in a study of human T cells and chemical hapten exposure. TCRdb re-called the RACE reads with MiXCR, one entry per CDR3 protein. The table includes 300,000 to 400,000 distinct CDR3 sequences, roughly 5.3% detected once. Time point noted: pre-sensitization, week 0. The treatment was: therapeutic diphenylcyclopropenone sensitization with weekly scalp DPC. Sequenced here: whole blood, sampled in connection with sensitization to the hapten diphenylcyclopropenone (DPC). The receptors were sampled from a woman between 50 and 59 years old with alopecia areata. Some clones in this sample may be carry-over from other donors' samples.

In its sample, this clonotype was seen many times. The CDR3 reads CASSLVLAFNEQFF. The DNA for the CDR3 is TGCGCCAGCAGCTTGGTTTTAGCCTTCAATGAGCAGTTCTTC. V usage is TRBV5-1 and J usage is TRBJ2-1; D unclear. The CDR3 is made up of 14 amino acids. Trimming took off 0 bases at V and 6 bases at J, with 10 bases between the two ends. Per the germline V gene, CDR1 is SGHRS and CDR2 is YFSETQ.

This clonotype came up many times. The chain couples TRBV28 to TRBJ2-1; no clear D gene. V was cut by 8 bases and J by 3 bases, with 11 bases left in between. The CDR3 is made up of 13 amino acids. CDR1 and CDR2 (germline): MDHEN, SYDVKM. CDR3 residues: CASVGINYNEQFF. CDR3 coding DNA: TGTGCCAGCGTGGGGATAAACTACAATGAGCAGTTCTTC. The variable domain in full, completed from reference TRBV28 and TRBJ2-1, reads DVKVTQSSRYLVKRTGEKVFLECVQDMDHENMFWYRQDPGLGLRLIYFSYDVKMKEKGDIPEGYSVSREKKERFSLILESASTNQTSMYLCASVGINYNEQFFGPGTRLTVL.

This clonotype was detected only a few times. V is TRBV10-3 and J is TRBJ1-5, with a weak D call TRBD1 (6 bases). Germline CDR1 and CDR2: ENHRY and SYGVKD. The V gene lost 0 bases and the J gene lost 2 bases, with 11 bases spanning the gap. The CDR3 spans 16 residues. CDR3 sequence reads: CAISESQGRGNQPQHF. CDR3 bases: TGTGCCATCAGTGAGTCACAGGGACGTGGCAATCAGCCCCAGCATTTT.

This clonotype was picked up many times. The V call is TRBV28, the J call TRBJ2-4; TRBD2 matches 9 bases. Germline V CDR1 and CDR2: MDHEN, SYDVKM. Losses at the gene ends were 3 bases for V and 7 bases for J; bases not matched to a gene: 10. The CDR3 is 16 amino acids. This CDR3 is CASSLGGSGSQNIQYF. In nucleotides, the CDR3 is TGTGCCAGCAGTTTGGGGGGTAGCGGGAGTCAGAACATTCAGTACTTC. Full variable domain (missing parts from reference TRBV28 and TRBJ2-4): DVKVTQSSRYLVKRTGEKVFLECVQDMDHENMFWYRQDPGLGLRLIYFSYDVKMKEKGDIPEGYSVSREKKERFSLILESASTNQTSMYLCASSLGGSGSQNIQYFGAGTRLSVL.

Many counts were recorded for this clonotype. This chain links TRBV7-2 with TRBJ1-1; TRBD1 matches at 7 bases. The CDR3 extends over 14 amino acids. CDR1 SGHTA and CDR2 FQGNSA come from the germline V gene. V shed 6 bases, J shed 5 bases, and the junction held 9 bases outside the gene matches. In nucleotides, the CDR3 is TGTGCCAGCAGAAGCGGACAGGTGTCGACTGAAGCTTTCTTT. As protein: CASRSGQVSTEAFF.

The table lists this clonotype with many counts. V gene TRBV14 combines with J gene TRBJ2-7, with 8 nucleotides matching TRBD1. With 4 bases clipped from V and 5 bases from J, the junction kept 10 bases outside the gene matches. Germline V CDR1 and CDR2: SGHDN, FVKESK. This CDR3 spans 15 amino acids. The chain's CDR3 is CASSPRGQAVHEQYF. CDR3 bases: TGTGCCAGCAGCCCGCGGGGACAGGCGGTCCACGAGCAGTACTTC.

This clonotype has a count of ten or more. The chain combines TRBV6-6 with TRBJ1-2; 8 nucleotides line up with TRBD1. The CDR3 is 14 amino acids. Germline V gene lookup returns CDR1 MNHNY and CDR2 SVGAGI (reference sequence). Unmatched junction bases numbered 8, after V lost 6 bases and J lost 5 bases. The CDR3 sequence: CASRLPGQAYGYTF. The CDR3 coding sequence is TGTGCCAGCAGGCTCCCGGGACAGGCATATGGCTACACCTTC.

Many counts were recorded for this clonotype. This chain joins TRBV24-1 and TRBJ2-1; possible D gene TRBD1, 5 bases. Germline CDR1 and CDR2: KGHDR and SFDVKD. Trimming removed 6 bases from V and 7 bases from J, with 12 bases in between. This CDR3 has 13 residues. CDR3 protein: CATSRQGGNEQFF. The CDR3 DNA follows: TGTGCCACCAGTCGTCAGGGTGGGAATGAGCAGTTCTTC.

This clonotype was counted a few times. The V and J genes are TRBV20-1 and TRBJ2-3; TRBD2 matches at 9 bases. From germline, CDR1 is DFQATT and CDR2 SNEGSKA (reference sequence). This CDR3 is built from 15 residues. The J segment lost 5 bases and the V segment lost 0 bases, leaving 6 bases of the junction unmatched. The CDR3 here is CSARDLAGHGDTQYF. DNA of the CDR3: TGCAGTGCTAGAGATCTAGCGGGGCACGGAGATACGCAGTATTTT.

This clonotype was seen repeatedly, ten times or more. The genes are TRBV3-1 and TRBJ1-1, with TRBD1 as a possible D gene (5 bases). CDR1 and CDR2 from the germline V gene are LGHDT and YNNKEL (reference sequence). V lost 3 bases and J 9 bases, leaving 17 bases between the germline ends. The CDR3 is 14 residues long. CDR3 loop: CASSHVDMGGKAFF. As DNA, the CDR3 is TGTGCCAGCAGCCATGTGGATATGGGGGGTAAAGCTTTCTTT.

This clonotype has a count of ten or more. The chain employs TRBV7-2 and TRBJ1-1; D remains unclear. This CDR3 contains 12 residues. Germline CDR1 SGHTA, CDR2 FQGNSA. V shed 4 bases and J shed 8 bases, with 11 bases lying between them. The CDR3, as DNA: TGTGCCAGCAGCTCTTGGCCTCCCGAAGCTTTCTTT. Its protein is CASSSWPPEAFF.